This T cell receptor (beta chain) was captured by sequencing in a study of T cells in Graves' hyperthyroidism and ophthalmopathy. About the study: Once the initial diagnosis was made, peripheral blood was obtained before any treatment. Study findings and constraints: Blood also showed most of the thyroid clonotypes that were expanded above 0.001.

Amplification yielded TCR beta CDR3 regions, with RNA transcripts as the source. HTBI primers were employed in a first-round RT-PCR of the TCR CDR3. One entry per CDR3 protein, called by TCRdb with MiXCR from the multiplex PCR reads. The sample includes about 260,000 distinct CDR3 sequences, roughly 22% of them seen just once. Clinical symptoms, serum thyroxine and TRAb, thyroid ultrasound and orbital computed tomography were used for the diagnoses. Worth noting for this clonotype: Its antigen remains unknown.

Sequences were obtained from blood. The origin of this receptor is a man younger than 45 with Graves' ophthalmopathy.

The CDR3 DNA sequence: TGTGCCAGTAGTTTTCCCGGGACAGGGCGGGCTAATGAAAAACTGTTTTTT. Its translation is CASSFPGTGRANEKLFF. The V call is TRBV19, the J call TRBJ1-4; TRBD1 matches at 9 bases. Germline CDR1 LNHDA, CDR2 SQIVND (reference sequence). The junction had 10 bases not matched to a gene; V was cut back by 5 bases and J by 3 bases. CDR3 length: 17 residues.